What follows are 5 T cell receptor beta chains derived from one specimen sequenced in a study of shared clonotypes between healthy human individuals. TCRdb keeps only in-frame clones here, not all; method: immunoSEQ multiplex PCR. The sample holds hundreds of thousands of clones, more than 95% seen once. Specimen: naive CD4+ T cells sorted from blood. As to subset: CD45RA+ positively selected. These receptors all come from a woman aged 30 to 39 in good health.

The CDR3 DNA sequence: TGTGCCAGCACCAGTGCAGATCAGCCCCAGCATTTT. As protein: CASTSADQPQHF. This sequence joins TRBV2 and TRBJ1-5, with D unclear. The germline V gene has CDR1 SNHLY and CDR2 FYNNEI. The V and J ends lost 7 bases and 5 bases respectively, with 9 bases between them. The CDR3 extends over 12 amino acids.

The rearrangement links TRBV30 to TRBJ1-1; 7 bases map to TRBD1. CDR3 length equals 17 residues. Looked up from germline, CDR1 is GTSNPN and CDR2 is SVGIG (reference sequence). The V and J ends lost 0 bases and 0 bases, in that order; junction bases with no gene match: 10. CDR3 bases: TGTGCCTGGAGTGTCCCCAGGGACAGCAGTTTGAACACTGAAGCTTTCTTT. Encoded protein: CAWSVPRDSSLNTEAFF. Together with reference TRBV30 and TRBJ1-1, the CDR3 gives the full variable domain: SQTIHQWPATLVQPVGSPLSLECTVEGTSNPNLYWYRQAAGRGLQLLFYSVGIGQISSEVPQNLSASRPQDRQFILSSKKLLLSDSGFYLCAWSVPRDSSLNTEAFFGQGTRLTVV.

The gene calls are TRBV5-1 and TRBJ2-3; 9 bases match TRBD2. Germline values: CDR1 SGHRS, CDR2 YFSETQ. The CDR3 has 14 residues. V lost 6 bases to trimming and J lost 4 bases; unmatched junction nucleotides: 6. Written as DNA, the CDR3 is TGCGCCAGCATGCTGAGCGGGAGGCCAGATACGCAGTATTTT. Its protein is CASMLSGRPDTQYF.

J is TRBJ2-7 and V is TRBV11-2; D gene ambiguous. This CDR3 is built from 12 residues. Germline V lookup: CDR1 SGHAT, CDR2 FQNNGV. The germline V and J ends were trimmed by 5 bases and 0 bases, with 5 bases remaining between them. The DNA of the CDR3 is TGTGCCAGCAGCCCCAGCTCCTACGAGCAGTACTTC. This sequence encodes CASSPSSYEQYF. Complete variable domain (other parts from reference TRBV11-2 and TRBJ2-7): EAGVAQSPRYKIIEKRQSVAFWCNPISGHATLYWYQQILGQGPKLLIQFQNNGVVDDSQLPKDRFSAERLKGVDSTLKIQPAKLEDSAVYLCASSPSSYEQYFGPGTRLTVT.

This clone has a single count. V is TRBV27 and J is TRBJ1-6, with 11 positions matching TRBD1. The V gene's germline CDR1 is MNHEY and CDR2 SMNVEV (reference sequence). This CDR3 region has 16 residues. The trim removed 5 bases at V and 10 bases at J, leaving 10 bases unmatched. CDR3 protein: CASSLSSGQGESPLHF. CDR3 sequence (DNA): TGTGCCAGCAGTCTCTCCTCGGGACAGGGGGAATCACCCCTCCACTTT.